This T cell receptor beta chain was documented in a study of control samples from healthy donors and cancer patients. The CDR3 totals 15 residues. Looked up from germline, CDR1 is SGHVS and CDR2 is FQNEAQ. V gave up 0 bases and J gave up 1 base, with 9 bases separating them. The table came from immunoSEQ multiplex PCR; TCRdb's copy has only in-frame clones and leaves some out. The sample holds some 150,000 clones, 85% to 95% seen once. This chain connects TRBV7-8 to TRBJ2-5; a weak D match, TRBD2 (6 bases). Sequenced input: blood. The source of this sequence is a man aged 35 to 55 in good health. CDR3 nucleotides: TGTGCCAGCAGCTTAGCGGGCGGGGTCCAAGAGACCCAGTACTTC. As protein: CASSLAGGVQETQYF.